Shown below are 2 T cell receptor beta chains from a single sample sequenced in a study of blood T cell repertoires in COVID-19. The method was immunoSEQ multiplex PCR; TCRdb's version includes in-frame clones alone and lacks a portion of them. Of about 310,000 clones listed, 80% to 90% are singletons. The sequencing sample was made of PBMCs or T cells enriched from blood (not recorded which). The receptor set was obtained from a woman aged 18-29 years who had recovered from COVID-19.

This clone was counted once. The chain recombines TRBV4-2 with TRBJ1-5; D remains unclear. Looked up from germline, CDR1 is LGHNA and CDR2 is YNFKEQ. Trimming removed 0 bases at V and 0 bases at J, with 15 bases between. This CDR3 is built from 18 residues. CDR3 in amino acids: CASSQDNSEGVSNQPQHF. The CDR3 DNA reads as TGTGCCAGCAGCCAAGATAATTCCGAAGGAGTTAGCAATCAGCCCCAGCATTTT.

The genes are TRBV28 and TRBJ1-4; TRBD1 matches 9 bases. The CDR3 has 17 residues. Germline V gene data show CDR1 as MDHEN and CDR2 as SYDVKM. The ends lost 5 bases at V and 3 bases at J; junction bases unmatched: 10. Here the CDR3 DNA reads TGTGCCAGCAGTAACGCCGGGACAGGGAAGGCTAATGAAAAACTGTTTTTT. Protein: CASSNAGTGKANEKLFF. The full variable domain, its missing parts supplied by reference TRBV28 and TRBJ1-4, is DVKVTQSSRYLVKRTGEKVFLECVQDMDHENMFWYRQDPGLGLRLIYFSYDVKMKEKGDIPEGYSVSREKKERFSLILESASTNQTSMYLCASSNAGTGKANEKLFFGSGTQLSVL.